This T cell receptor (beta chain) was found in a study of blood T cell repertoires in COVID-19. Whole-study context: T cells, B-cell-depleted T cells, or PBMCs supplied cDNA or gDNA.

Here immunoSEQ multiplex PCR was the method, and the copy in TCRdb shows in-frame clones only, minus some. The data contain hundreds of thousands of clones, around 90% of them singletons. Categorization into cohorts depended on clinical history that participants reported. The V and J ends lost 5 bases and 4 bases, in that order; junction bases with no gene match: 7. The CDR3 has 14 residues. Germline CDR1 is MNHEY and CDR2 is SVGAGI. This chain connects TRBV6-5 to TRBJ2-7; 8 nucleotides match TRBD1. The sample comprised PBMCs or T cells enriched from blood (not recorded which). This receptor was obtained from a woman aged 60-70 years in a cohort exposed to, infected with or recovered from COVID-19 (not recorded which). For the CDR3, the DNA is TGTGCCAGCAGTACTAGACAGGGGCCGTACGAGCAGTACTTC. Translated, it gives CASSTRQGPYEQYF.